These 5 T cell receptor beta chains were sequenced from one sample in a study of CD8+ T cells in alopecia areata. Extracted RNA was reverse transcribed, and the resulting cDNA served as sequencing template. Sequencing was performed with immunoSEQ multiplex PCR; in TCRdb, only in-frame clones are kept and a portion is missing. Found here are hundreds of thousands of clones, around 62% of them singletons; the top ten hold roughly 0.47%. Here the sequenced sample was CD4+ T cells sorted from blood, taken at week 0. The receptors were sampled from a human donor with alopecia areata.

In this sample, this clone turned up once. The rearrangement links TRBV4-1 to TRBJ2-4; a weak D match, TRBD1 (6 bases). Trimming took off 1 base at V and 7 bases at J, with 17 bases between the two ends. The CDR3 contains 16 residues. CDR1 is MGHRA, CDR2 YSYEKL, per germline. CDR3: CASSQVAGASGNIQYF. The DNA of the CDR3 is TGCGCCAGCAGCCAAGTGGCAGGGGCATCTGGGAACATTCAGTACTTC.

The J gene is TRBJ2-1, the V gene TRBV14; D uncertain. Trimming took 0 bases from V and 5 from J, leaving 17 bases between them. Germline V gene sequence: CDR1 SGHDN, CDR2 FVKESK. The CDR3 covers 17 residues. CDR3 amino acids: CASSQDIRARQNNEQFF. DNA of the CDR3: TGTGCCAGCAGCCAAGATATCCGGGCGCGGCAGAACAATGAGCAGTTCTTC.

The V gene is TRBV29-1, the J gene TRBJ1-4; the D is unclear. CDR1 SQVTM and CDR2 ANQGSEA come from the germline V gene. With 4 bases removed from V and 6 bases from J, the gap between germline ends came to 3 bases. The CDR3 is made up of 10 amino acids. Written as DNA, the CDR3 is TGCAGCGTTGTTGATGAAAAACTGTTTTTT. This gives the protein CSVVDEKLFF.

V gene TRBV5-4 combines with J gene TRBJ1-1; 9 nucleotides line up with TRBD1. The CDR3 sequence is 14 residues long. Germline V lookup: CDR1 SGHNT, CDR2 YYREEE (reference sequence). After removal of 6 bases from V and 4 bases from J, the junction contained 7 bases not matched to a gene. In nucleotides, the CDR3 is TGTGCCAGCACCTTACAGGGGGCGGGCACTGAAGCTTTCTTT. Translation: CASTLQGAGTEAFF.

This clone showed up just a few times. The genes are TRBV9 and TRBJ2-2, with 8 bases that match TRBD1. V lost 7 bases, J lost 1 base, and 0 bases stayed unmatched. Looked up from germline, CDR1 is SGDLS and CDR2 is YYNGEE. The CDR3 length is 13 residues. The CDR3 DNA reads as TGTGCCAGCGGGACAGGGAACACCGGGGAGCTGTTTTTT. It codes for CASGTGNTGELFF.